The present T cell receptor beta chain was sequenced within a study of blood T cell repertoires in COVID-19. Study-wide context: The United States, Italy and Spain were the sources of the acute and convalescent COVID-19 samples. Nucleic acid was either cDNA or gDNA, and it came from T cells, B-cell-depleted T cells, or PBMCs.

This CDR3 contains 13 residues. Germline assignment: CDR1 SGHAT and CDR2 FQNNGV. Deletions cut 0 bases from V and 7 bases from J, with 9 bases between. In the authors' workflow: Reference gene primer amplification gave estimated nucleated cell counts. This table comes from immunoSEQ multiplex PCR, and its TCRdb copy is limited to in-frame clones, with some not included. V and J calls and clone size are copied from that table; D and trimming were computed from the DNA. The sample has tens of thousands of clones; about nine tenths are singletons. This TCR was recovered from an elderly woman with active or convalescent COVID-19. Sequencing used peripheral blood. The chain couples TRBV11-2 to TRBJ1-1; TRBD1 might be the D (5 bases). The CDR3 sequence: CASSLDRGFEAFF. The CDR3 DNA reads TGTGCCAGCAGCTTAGATCGGGGGTTTGAAGCTTTCTTT.